The source of this T cell receptor (beta chain) is a study of blood T cell repertoires in COVID-19. Study summary: Both acute and convalescent COVID-19 samples were obtained from the United States, Italy and Spain. From T cells, B-cell-depleted T cells, or PBMCs came the material, which was cDNA or gDNA.

Original analysis: Estimation of nucleated cell counts was performed using reference gene primer amplification. Here immunoSEQ multiplex PCR was the method, and the copy in TCRdb shows in-frame clones only, minus some. For V, J and clone size, that table is used; D and trimming come from the DNA. The table records approximately 240,000 clones, around 90% of them present only once. The ends were cut back, 5 bases at V and 7 bases at J, with 12 bases in the middle. CDR3 length equals 14 residues. Germline-derived CDR1 and CDR2 are MDHEN and SYDVKM. Seattle patients were enrolled while actively infected and followed longitudinally.

Source material: peripheral blood. The sequence was obtained from a man aged 25 to 45 with COVID-19, enrolled during active disease. V is TRBV28 and J is TRBJ1-6, with a possible D match to TRBD1 (6 bases). CDR3 protein: CASSVQGLNSPLHF. The DNA of the CDR3 is TGTGCCAGCAGTGTACAGGGATTAAATTCACCCCTCCACTTT.